These 8 T cell receptor beta chains originate from one sample sequenced in a study of radiation and T cells in renal cell carcinoma. The assay was immunoSEQ multiplex PCR, and TCRdb's table has in-frame clones only and misses some. This table holds about 61,000 clones, 65% to 85% found once. Sample time point: baseline pretreatment blood. Stated treatment: 15 Gy SBRT to primary tumor, nephrectomy 4 weeks later. Here the sequenced sample was blood, taken from a patient whose treatment included radiotherapy and nephrectomy. These TCRs come from a man between 60 and 75 years old with renal cell carcinoma.

The J gene is TRBJ1-1, the V gene TRBV6-5; 11 positions match TRBD1. J gave up 5 bases and V 2 bases, and 7 bases lay outside the gene matches. This CDR3 contains 16 residues. Germline CDR1 and CDR2: MNHEY and SVGAGI. Here the CDR3 reads CASSYPGQGGLTEAFF. The CDR3 nucleotides read TGTGCCAGCAGTTACCCGGGACAGGGGGGTCTAACTGAAGCTTTCTTT.

The chain joins TRBV13 to TRBJ1-1, with a weak D call TRBD1 (5 bases). Between the trimmed V and J ends, which lost 5 bases and 7 bases, there was a span of 17 bases. This CDR3 spans 14 amino acids. Germline assignment: CDR1 PRHDT and CDR2 FYEKMQ (reference sequence). The CDR3 here is CASSPLLGHIEAFF. The CDR3 DNA sequence: TGTGCCAGCAGCCCCCTCCTGGGGCACATTGAAGCTTTCTTT.

The J gene is TRBJ2-7, the V gene TRBV29-1; 13 bases line up with TRBD2. V gave up 7 bases and J gave up 2 bases; unmatched junction bases: 14. The CDR3 has 17 residues. Germline CDR1 SQVTM, CDR2 ANQGSEA. Here the CDR3 reads CSALDGTSGATTYEQYF. The CDR3 bases are TGCAGCGCCCTGGACGGGACTAGCGGGGCCACCACCTACGAGCAGTACTTC.

V usage is TRBV6-4 and J usage is TRBJ2-3; weak D call: TRBD1 (6 bases). Germline values: CDR1 MRHNA, CDR2 SNTAGT. This CDR3 has 15 residues. V was clipped by 1 base and J by 0 bases, with 8 bases between them. In nucleotides, the CDR3 is TGTGCCAGCAGTGACTGGGGGCGCAGCACAGATACGCAGTATTTT. Amino acids: CASSDWGRSTDTQYF.

This clone was seen ten or more times. The J gene is TRBJ2-7, the V gene TRBV7-9, with TRBD1 as a possible D gene (5 bases). The CDR3 length is 15 residues. Trimming shortened V by 1 base and J by 3 bases, and 13 bases separated the two germline ends. Germline CDR1 reads SEHNR; CDR2 reads FQNEAQ (reference sequence). CDR3: CASSLGGAEFYEQYF. The CDR3 region has the DNA TGTGCCAGCAGCTTAGGGGGCGCAGAGTTCTACGAGCAGTACTTC.

This clone occurred once. CDR3 nucleotides: TGCGCCAGCAGCTTGGCCAGACAGAATGACTACACCTTC. Translated, it gives CASSLARQNDYTF. The J gene is TRBJ1-2, the V gene TRBV5-1, with D possibly matching TRBD1 (5 bases). Trimming stripped 0 bases from V and 10 bases from J, with 13 bases between. The CDR3 runs 13 residues. The germline gives CDR1 SGHRS, CDR2 YFSETQ.

J is TRBJ1-1 and V is TRBV29-1, with D hard to call. Germline V lookup: CDR1 SQVTM, CDR2 ANQGSEA. Trimming took 1 base from V and 7 from J, leaving 4 bases between them. This CDR3 has 10 amino acids. The CDR3: CSVEGIEAFF. The CDR3 coding sequence is TGCAGCGTTGAAGGGATTGAAGCTTTCTTT.

The rearrangement links TRBV5-6 to TRBJ2-2; the match to TRBD1 covers 7 bases. Germline V CDR1 and CDR2: SGHDT, YYEEEE. The CDR3 is made up of 16 amino acids. The J segment lost 1 base and the V segment lost 1 base, leaving 4 bases of the junction unmatched. DNA of the CDR3: TGTGCCAGCAGCTTGTGGGACAGTGAGAACACCGGGGAGCTGTTTTTT. As protein: CASSLWDSENTGELFF.